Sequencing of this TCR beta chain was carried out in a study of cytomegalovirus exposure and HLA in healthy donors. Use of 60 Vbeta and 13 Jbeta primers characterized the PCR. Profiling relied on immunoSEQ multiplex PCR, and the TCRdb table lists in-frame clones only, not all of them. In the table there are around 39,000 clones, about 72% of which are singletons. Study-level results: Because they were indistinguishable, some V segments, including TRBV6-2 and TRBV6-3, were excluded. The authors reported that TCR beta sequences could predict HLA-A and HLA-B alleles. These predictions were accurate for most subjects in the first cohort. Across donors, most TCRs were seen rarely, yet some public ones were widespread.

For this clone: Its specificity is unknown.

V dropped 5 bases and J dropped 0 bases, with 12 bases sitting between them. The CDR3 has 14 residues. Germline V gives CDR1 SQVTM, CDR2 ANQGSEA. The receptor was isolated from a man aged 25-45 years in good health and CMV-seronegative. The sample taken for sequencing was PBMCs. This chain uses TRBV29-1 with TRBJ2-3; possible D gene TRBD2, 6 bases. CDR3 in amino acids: CSVTSFTSTDTQYF. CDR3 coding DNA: TGCAGCGTTACTAGCTTCACTAGCACAGATACGCAGTATTTT.